This is a list of T cell receptor beta chains from one sample in a study of PD-1 blockade in classical Hodgkin lymphoma. The data were produced by immunoSEQ multiplex PCR, yet TCRdb's version contains in-frame clones alone and is incomplete. The data show 30,000 to 35,000 clones, with roughly 80% seen just once and about 0.8% held by the top ten. This sample comprised CD4+ T cells from blood, obtained before the fourth cycle of nivolumab. The receptor set was obtained from a human donor with classical Hodgkin lymphoma. Both conserved end residues are part of each CDR3. Each record gives: CDR3 length, V gene, D gene, J gene, CDR3 protein. A D gene is named only where the DNA matches it firmly.

>15|TRBV7-8|NA|TRBJ1-4
CASSFRQVASEKLFF
>11|TRBV30|NA|TRBJ2-7
CAWSQPYEQYF
>11|TRBV18|NA|TRBJ1-1
CASSVNTEAFF
>18|TRBV30|NA|TRBJ1-5
CAWSVTTWATGLDQPQHF
>14|TRBV5-6|NA|TRBJ2-7
CASSSRPGAHEQYF
>13|TRBV12-2|NA|TRBJ1-2
CASRLTTWSGYTF
>16|TRBV18|TRBD1|TRBJ2-7
CASSPQGAQNSYEQYF
>17|TRBV7-2|TRBD2|TRBJ2-5
CASSLVWRGWFQETQYF
>14|TRBV5-1|NA|TRBJ1-2
CASSPGLANYGYTF
>13|TRBV14|NA|TRBJ2-7
CASSRRWFGEQYF
>14|TRBV5-1|TRBD1|TRBJ2-7
CASSPGQDPYEQYF
>13|TRBV30|TRBD1|TRBJ2-7
CACEGQVTYEQYF
>14|TRBV6-1|NA|TRBJ1-4
CASSEQGANEKLFF
>15|TRBV5-1|NA|TRBJ2-4
CASSLNQGPNNIQYF
>13|TRBV15|NA|TRBJ1-6
CATSAGVNSPLHF
>13|TRBV2|TRBD1|TRBJ1-3
CASRGDSGNTIYF
>13|TRBV5-1|NA|TRBJ1-2
CASSPSDSSGYTF
>14|TRBV5-1|NA|TRBJ1-1
CASSPTGGNTEAFF
>16|TRBV7-3|TRBD1|TRBJ2-2
CASSLDRGQNTGELFF
>15|TRBV6-5|NA|TRBJ1-1
CASRRTGYGNTEAFF
>15|TRBV5-1|NA|TRBJ1-1
CASSLDGGSDTEAFF
>15|TRBV7-9|NA|TRBJ2-5
CASSLAMGVAETQYF
>14|TRBV18|TRBD2|TRBJ2-5
CASSRRGGEETQYF
>14|TRBV11-1|TRBD1|TRBJ1-2
CASSTSGDSNGYTF